This T cell receptor beta chain was retrieved from a study of blood T cell repertoires in COVID-19. Turning to the study itself: COVID-19 samples from acute and convalescent phases originated in the United States, Italy and Spain. Sample material is recorded as cDNA or gDNA derived from T cells, B-cell-depleted T cells, or PBMCs.

The V gene's germline CDR1 is SQVTM and CDR2 ANQGSEA. The trim removed 6 bases at V and 4 bases at J, leaving 10 bases unmatched. This CDR3 comprises 15 residues. As processed by the authors: By means of reference gene primer amplification, nucleated cell counts were estimated. The method was immunoSEQ multiplex PCR; TCRdb's version includes in-frame clones alone and lacks a portion of them. V and J calls and clone size are given by that table; D and trimming were obtained from the DNA. The sample yields about 310,000 clones, roughly 87% seen once. Sequencing used peripheral blood. This sequence was found in a man in his forties or fifties with active or convalescent COVID-19. J is TRBJ2-2 and V is TRBV29-1, with TRBD2 identical over 8 bases. The CDR3 region is CSVRRTSLGTGELFF. CDR3 in DNA: TGCAGCGTCCGTCGGACTAGCCTGGGCACCGGGGAGCTGTTTTTT.